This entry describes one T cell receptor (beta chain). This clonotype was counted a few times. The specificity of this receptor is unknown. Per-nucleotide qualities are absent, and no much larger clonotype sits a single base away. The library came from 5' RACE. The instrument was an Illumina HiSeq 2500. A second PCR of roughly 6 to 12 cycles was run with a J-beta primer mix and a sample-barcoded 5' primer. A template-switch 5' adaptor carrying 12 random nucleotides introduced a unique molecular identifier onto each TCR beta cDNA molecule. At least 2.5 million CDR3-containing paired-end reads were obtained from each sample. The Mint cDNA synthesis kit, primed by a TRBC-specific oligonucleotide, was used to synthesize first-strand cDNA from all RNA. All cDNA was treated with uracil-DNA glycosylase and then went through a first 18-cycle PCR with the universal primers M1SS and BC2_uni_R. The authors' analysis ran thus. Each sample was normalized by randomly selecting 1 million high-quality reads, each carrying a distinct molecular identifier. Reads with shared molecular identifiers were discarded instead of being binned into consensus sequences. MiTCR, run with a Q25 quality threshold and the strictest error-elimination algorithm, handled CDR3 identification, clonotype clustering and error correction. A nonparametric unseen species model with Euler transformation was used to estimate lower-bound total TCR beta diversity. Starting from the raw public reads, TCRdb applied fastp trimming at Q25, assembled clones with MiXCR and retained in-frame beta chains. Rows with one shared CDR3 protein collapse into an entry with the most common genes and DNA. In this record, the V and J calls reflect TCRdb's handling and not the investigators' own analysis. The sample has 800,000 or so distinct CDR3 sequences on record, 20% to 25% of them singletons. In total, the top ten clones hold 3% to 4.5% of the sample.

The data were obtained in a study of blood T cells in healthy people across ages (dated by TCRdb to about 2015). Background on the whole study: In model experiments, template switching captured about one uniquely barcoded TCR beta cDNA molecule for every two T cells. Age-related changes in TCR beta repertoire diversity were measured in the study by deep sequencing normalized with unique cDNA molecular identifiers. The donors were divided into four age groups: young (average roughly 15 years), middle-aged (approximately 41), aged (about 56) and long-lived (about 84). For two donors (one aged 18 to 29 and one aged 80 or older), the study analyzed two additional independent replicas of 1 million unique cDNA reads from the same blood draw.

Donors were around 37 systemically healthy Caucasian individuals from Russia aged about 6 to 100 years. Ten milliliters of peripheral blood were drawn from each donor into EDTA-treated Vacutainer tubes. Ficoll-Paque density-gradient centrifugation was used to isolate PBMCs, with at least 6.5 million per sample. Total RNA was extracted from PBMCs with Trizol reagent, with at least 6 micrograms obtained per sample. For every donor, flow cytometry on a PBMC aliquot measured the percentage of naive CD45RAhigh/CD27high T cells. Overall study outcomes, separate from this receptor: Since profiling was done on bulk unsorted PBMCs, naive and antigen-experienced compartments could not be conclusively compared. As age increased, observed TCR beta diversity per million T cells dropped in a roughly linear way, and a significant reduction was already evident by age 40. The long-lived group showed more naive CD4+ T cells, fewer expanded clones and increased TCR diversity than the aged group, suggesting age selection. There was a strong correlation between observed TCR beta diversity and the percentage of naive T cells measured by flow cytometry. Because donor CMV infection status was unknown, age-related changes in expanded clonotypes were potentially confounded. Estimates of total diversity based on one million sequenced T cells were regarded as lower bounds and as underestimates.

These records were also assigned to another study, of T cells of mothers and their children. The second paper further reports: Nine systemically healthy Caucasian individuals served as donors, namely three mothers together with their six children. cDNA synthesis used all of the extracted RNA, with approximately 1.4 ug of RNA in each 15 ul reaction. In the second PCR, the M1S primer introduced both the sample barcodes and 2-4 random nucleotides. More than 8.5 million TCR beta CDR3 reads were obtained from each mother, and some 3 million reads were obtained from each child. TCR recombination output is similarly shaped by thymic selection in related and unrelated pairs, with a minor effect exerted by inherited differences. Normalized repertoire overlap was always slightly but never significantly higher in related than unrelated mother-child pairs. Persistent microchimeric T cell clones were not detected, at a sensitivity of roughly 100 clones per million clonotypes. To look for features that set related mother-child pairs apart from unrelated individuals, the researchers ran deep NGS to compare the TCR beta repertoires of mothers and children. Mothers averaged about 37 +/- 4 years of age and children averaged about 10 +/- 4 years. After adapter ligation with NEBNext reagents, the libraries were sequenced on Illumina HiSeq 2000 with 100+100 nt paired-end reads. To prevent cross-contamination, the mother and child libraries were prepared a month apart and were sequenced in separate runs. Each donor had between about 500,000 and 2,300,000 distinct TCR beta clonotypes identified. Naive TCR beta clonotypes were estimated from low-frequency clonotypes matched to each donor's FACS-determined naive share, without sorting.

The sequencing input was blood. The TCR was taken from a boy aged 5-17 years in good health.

CDR3 sequence: CSARGDRGSTEAFF. Read as DNA, the sequence is TGCAGTGCTAGAGGGGACAGGGGATCGACCGAGGCTTTCTTT. The chain joins TRBV20-1 to TRBJ1-1; 10 bases in the junction line up with TRBD1. Measured from the cysteine to the phenylalanine, the CDR3 is 14 residues long. Solely the CDR3 DNA is kept, with 42 bases framed from the first base. CDR1 and CDR2 are read off the germline V gene (reference sequence) as DFQATT and SNEGSKA. Ends trimmed: V by 1 base, J by 11 bases; bases unmatched to a gene: 10.